The rows below give T cell receptor beta chains drawn from one sample of a study of blood T cell repertoires in COVID-19. Profiling relied on immunoSEQ multiplex PCR, and the TCRdb table lists in-frame clones only, not all of them. Among 60,000 to 90,000 clones listed, around 80% were seen once. What was sequenced was peripheral blood. Receptors were obtained from a man aged 60 to 75 with active or convalescent COVID-19. CDR3s include the opening cysteine and the closing phenylalanine or tryptophan. The D gene is left open where the match is weak. Size is stated for part of the rows, as once, few or many counts, or as a class when the clone is expanded.

clone_size,v_call,j_call,d_call,cdr3_aa,cdr3_nt
.,TRBV2,TRBJ1-4,.,CASLEGYRATNEKLFF,TGTGCCAGCCTAGAGGGATATCGGGCAACTAATGAAAAACTGTTTTTT
once,TRBV19,TRBJ2-1,TRBD2,CASSTERGSTDEQFF,TGTGCCAGTAGTACCGAGCGGGGTTCGACGGATGAGCAGTTCTTC
few,TRBV12-3/TRBV12-4,TRBJ2-7,.,CASSPGTYEQYF,TGTGCCAGCAGTCCCGGGACCTACGAGCAGTACTTC
.,TRBV6-5,TRBJ2-3,TRBD2,CASSQGLATDTQYF,TGTGCCAGCAGTCAGGGACTAGCCACAGATACGCAGTATTTT
.,TRBV7-2,TRBJ2-1,TRBD1,CASSEDRGSYNEQFF,TGTGCCAGCAGCGAAGACAGGGGAAGTTACAATGAGCAGTTCTTC
.,TRBV4-3,TRBJ1-2,.,CASSQVGALSNYGYTF,TGCGCCAGCAGCCAAGTAGGGGCCCTCTCTAACTATGGCTACACCTTC
.,TRBV11-2,TRBJ1-1,TRBD1,CASRGQGNTEAFF,TGTGCCAGCAGGGGACAGGGCAACACTGAAGCTTTCTTT
.,TRBV7-2,TRBJ1-2,TRBD1,CASSPGQGINYGYTF,TGTGCCAGCAGCCCAGGACAGGGTATTAACTATGGCTACACCTTC
few,TRBV15,TRBJ1-2,.,CATSDDWTANYGYTF,TGTGCCACCAGCGACGACTGGACAGCGAACTATGGCTACACCTTC
.,TRBV7-8,TRBJ2-3,TRBD1,CASSSRDSKTDTQYF,TGTGCCAGCAGCTCCCGGGACAGCAAGACAGATACGCAGTATTTT
.,TRBV9,TRBJ1-2,TRBD1,CASSLSGGNYGYTF,TGTGCCAGCAGCCTTTCAGGGGGTAACTATGGCTACACCTTC
.,TRBV4-3,TRBJ1-1,TRBD1,CASSRQLGQGVGTEAFF,TGCGCCAGCAGCCGCCAGTTGGGACAGGGGGTTGGCACTGAAGCTTTCTTT
.,TRBV2,TRBJ2-1,.,CASRLSSYNEQFF,TGTGCCAGCAGACTAAGCTCCTACAATGAGCAGTTCTTC
.,TRBV7-3,TRBJ2-3,.,CASSPSGDTQYF,TGTGCCAGCAGCCCCTCGGGGGATACGCAGTATTTT
.,TRBV5-4,TRBJ1-1,.,CASTVSGGGNTEAFF,TGTGCCAGCACCGTGAGCGGGGGGGGAAACACTGAAGCTTTCTTT
.,TRBV6-5,TRBJ1-6,TRBD1,CASSYLTGGRSPLHF,TGTGCCAGCAGTTACCTAACAGGGGGCCGATCACCCCTCCACTTT
few,TRBV30,TRBJ1-2,TRBD1,CAWSLIPGTGGNYGYTF,TGTGCCTGGAGCCTAATCCCCGGGACAGGGGGAAACTATGGCTACACCTTC
.,TRBV6-6,TRBJ2-7,TRBD1,CASNPGQGAYEQYF,TGTGCCAGCAACCCAGGACAGGGGGCTTACGAGCAGTACTTC
.,TRBV6-5,TRBJ1-3,TRBD1,CASRGTGVGNTIYF,TGTGCCAGCAGGGGGACAGGGGTAGGAAACACCATATATTTT
.,TRBV21-1,TRBJ1-2,.,CASSNFARDREWIWDGYTF,TGTGCCAGCAGCAACTTCGCCCGGGACAGGGAGTGGATATGGGACGGCTACACCTTC
once,TRBV2,TRBJ2-2,TRBD2,CAAGGTNTGELFF,TGTGCCGCGGGGGGAACGAACACCGGGGAGCTGTTTTTT
.,TRBV7-9,TRBJ1-3,TRBD1,CASSLNRGPYTIYF,TGTGCCAGCAGCTTAAACAGGGGACCCTACACCATATATTTT
.,TRBV9,TRBJ2-1,.,CASSVAPGYNEQFF,TGTGCCAGCAGCGTAGCTCCGGGGTACAATGAGCAGTTCTTC
.,TRBV6-2/TRBV6-3,TRBJ1-1,.,CASSYSQGAFNEAFF,TGTGCCAGCAGTTACTCACAGGGAGCGTTTAATGAAGCTTTCTTT
.,TRBV25-1,TRBJ1-6,.,CASSSPGNSLHF,TGTGCCAGCAGTTCCCCGGGTAATAGCCTCCACTTT
.,TRBV9,TRBJ2-3,TRBD2,CASSVRPGGDTDTQYF,TGTGCCAGCAGCGTACGACCTGGGGGGGACACAGATACGCAGTATTTT
.,TRBV20-1,TRBJ2-7,.,CSARQGNEQYF,TGCAGTGCTAGACAGGGTAACGAGCAGTACTTC
few,TRBV7-7,TRBJ2-7,.,CASSPSPTGPFEQYF,TGTGCTAGCAGCCCCAGCCCCACAGGGCCGTTTGAGCAGTACTTC
.,TRBV19,TRBJ2-2,.,CASSIRFRNTGELFF,TGTGCCAGTAGTATCAGGTTTCGGAACACCGGGGAGCTGTTTTTT
once,TRBV3-1/TRBV3-2,TRBJ2-4,TRBD2,CASSQVAGGPSVNIQYF,TGTGCCAGCAGCCAAGTAGCGGGGGGGCCAAGCGTAAACATTCAGTACTTC
once,TRBV6-5,TRBJ1-5,.,CASRDSYSNQPQHF,TGTGCCAGCCGCGACAGCTATAGCAATCAGCCCCAGCATTTT
.,TRBV18,TRBJ1-2,.,CASSPPGRGYTF,TGTGCCAGCTCACCACCGGGGAGGGGCTACACCTTC
few,TRBV29-1,TRBJ1-2,TRBD1,CSVGTGGAGDGYTF,TGCAGCGTTGGGACAGGGGGCGCTGGGGATGGCTACACCTTC
.,TRBV7-9,TRBJ2-5,TRBD2,CASSGVEEAGDQETQYF,TGTGCCAGCAGCGGAGTAGAGGAAGCGGGGGACCAAGAGACCCAGTACTTC
.,TRBV3-1/TRBV3-2,TRBJ1-1,.,CASSQDRDMNTEAFF,TGTGCCAGCAGCCAAGATCGGGACATGAACACTGAAGCTTTCTTT
few,TRBV7-8,TRBJ2-2,.,CASSQRQVTTGELFF,TGTGCCAGCAGCCAGAGACAGGTTACCACCGGGGAGCTGTTTTTT
.,TRBV29-1,TRBJ2-7,.,CSFERGIGYEQYF,TGCAGCTTCGAAAGGGGGATCGGTTACGAGCAGTACTTC
.,TRBV5-4,TRBJ1-6,.,CASSLAGDNSPLHF,TGTGCCAGCAGCTTGGCAGGTGATAATTCACCCCTCCACTTT
.,TRBV4-3,TRBJ1-5,.,CASSQDFGGFWPQHF,TGCGCCAGCAGCCAAGATTTCGGGGGGTTCTGGCCCCAGCATTTT
once,TRBV19,TRBJ1-3,.,CASSHLVGAGNTIYF,TGTGCCAGTAGCCACCTGGTCGGGGCTGGAAACACCATATATTTT
.,TRBV19,TRBJ2-3,.,CASTPGARSDTQYF,TGTGCCAGTACCCCAGGGGCCCGATCAGATACGCAGTATTTT